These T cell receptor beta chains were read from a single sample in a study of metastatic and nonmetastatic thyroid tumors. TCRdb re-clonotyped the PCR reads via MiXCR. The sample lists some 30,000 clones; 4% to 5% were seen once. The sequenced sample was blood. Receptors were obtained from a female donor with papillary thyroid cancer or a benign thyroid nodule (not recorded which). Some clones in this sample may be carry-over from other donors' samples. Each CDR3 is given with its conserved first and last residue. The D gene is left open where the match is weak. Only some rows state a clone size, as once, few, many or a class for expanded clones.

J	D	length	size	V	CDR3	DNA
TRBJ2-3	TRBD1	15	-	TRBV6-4	CASRKGTGPTDTQYF	TGTGCCAGCAGAAAAGGGACAGGGCCCACAGATACGCAGTATTTT
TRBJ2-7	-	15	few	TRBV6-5	CASSYGTSDSYEQYF	TGTGCCAGCAGTTACGGCACCAGTGACTCCTACGAGCAGTACTTC
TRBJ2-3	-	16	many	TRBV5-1	CASSLGHLRRTDTQYF	TGCGCCAGCAGCTTGGGACATCTACGGCGCACAGATACGCAGTATTTT
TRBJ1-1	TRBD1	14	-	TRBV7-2	CASNPTGGRPEAFF	TGTGCCAGCAACCCAACAGGGGGCCGCCCCGAAGCTTTCTTT
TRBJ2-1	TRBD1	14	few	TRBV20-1	CSAFQQGAYNEQFF	TGCAGTGCATTCCAACAGGGGGCTTACAATGAGCAGTTCTTC
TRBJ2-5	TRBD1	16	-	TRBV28	CASSYPCRGFQDTQYF	TGTGCCAGCAGTTATCCCTGCAGGGGGTTCCAAGATACCCAGTACTTC
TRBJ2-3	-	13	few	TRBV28	CASSLAGIDTQYF	TGTGCCAGCAGTCTTGCGGGGATAGATACGCAGTATTTT
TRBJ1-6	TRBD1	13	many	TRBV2	CASRRTGGSPLHF	TGTGCCAGCAGAAGGACAGGGGGATCACCCCTCCACTTT
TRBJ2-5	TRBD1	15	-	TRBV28	CASSRRQGIEETQYF	TGTGCCAGCAGCCGACGACAGGGAATAGAAGAGACCCAGTACTTC
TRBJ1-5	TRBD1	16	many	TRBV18	CASSPSGQGAAQPQHF	TGTGCCAGCTCACCCTCGGGACAGGGGGCGGCCCAGCCCCAGCATTTT
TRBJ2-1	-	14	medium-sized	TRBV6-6	CASSYSRVYNEQFF	TGTGCCAGCAGTTACTCGAGGGTCTACAATGAGCAGTTCTTC
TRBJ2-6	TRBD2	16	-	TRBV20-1	CSARSRGVTGANVLTF	TGCAGTGCTAGGTCCCGGGGGGTAACTGGGGCCAACGTCCTGACTTTC
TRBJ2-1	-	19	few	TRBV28	CASSPRPGANRGGSNEQFF	TGTGCCAGCAGTCCCCGACCGGGGGCGAATCGCGGGGGTTCCAATGAGCAGTTCTTC
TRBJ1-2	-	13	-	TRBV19	CASSREKKYGYTF	TGTGCCAGTAGTAGGGAAAAAAAATATGGCTACACCTTC
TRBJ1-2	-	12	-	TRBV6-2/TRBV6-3	CASSYWRGGYTF	TGTGCCAGCAGTTACTGGCGGGGTGGCTACACCTTC
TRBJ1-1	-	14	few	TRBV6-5	CASSYVATFAEAFF	TGTGCCAGCAGTTACGTTGCGACATTTGCTGAAGCTTTCTTT
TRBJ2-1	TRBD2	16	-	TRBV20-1	CSARYFTGGSYNEQFF	TGCAGTGCTAGATACTTTACGGGAGGTTCCTACAATGAGCAGTTCTTC
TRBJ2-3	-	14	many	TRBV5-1	CASSTQFSTDTQYF	TGCGCCAGCAGCACGCAGTTTAGCACAGATACGCAGTATTTT
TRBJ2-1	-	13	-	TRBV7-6	CASSLKRSRSPFF	TGTGCCAGCAGCTTAAAGCGTAGCAGGAGCCCGTTCTTC
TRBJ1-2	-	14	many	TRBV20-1	CSVPSWDTDYGYTF	TGCAGTGTCCCGTCCTGGGACACCGACTATGGCTACACCTTC
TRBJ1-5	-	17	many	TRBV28	CASSYAWTDDSNQPQHF	TGTGCCAGCAGTTACGCTTGGACAGACGATAGCAATCAGCCCCAGCATTTT
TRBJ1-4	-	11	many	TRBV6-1	CASSYNEKLFF	TGTGCCAGCAGTTATAATGAAAAACTGTTTTTT
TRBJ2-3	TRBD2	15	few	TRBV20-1	CSGGGGLENTDTQYF	TGCAGTGGCGGGGGAGGACTAGAGAACACAGATACGCAGTATTTT
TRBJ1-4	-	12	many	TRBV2	CASTSQVEKLFF	TGTGCCAGCACCTCCCAGGTTGAAAAACTGTTTTTT
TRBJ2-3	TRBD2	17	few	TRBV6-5	CASSYSVVAGSTDTQYF	TGTGCCAGCAGTTACTCGGTGGTAGCGGGTAGCACAGATACGCAGTATTTT
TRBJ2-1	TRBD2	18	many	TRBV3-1	CASSHPGTSGRAYNEQFF	TGTGCCAGCAGCCACCCTGGGACTAGCGGGAGGGCCTACAATGAGCAGTTCTTC
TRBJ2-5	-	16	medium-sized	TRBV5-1	CASSSPPDTNQETQYF	TGCGCCAGCAGCTCCCCACCCGATACCAACCAAGAGACCCAGTACTTC
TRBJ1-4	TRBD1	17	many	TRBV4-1	CASSQGVGTGRREKLFF	TGCGCCAGCAGCCAAGGCGTAGGGACAGGGAGGAGGGAAAAACTGTTTTTT
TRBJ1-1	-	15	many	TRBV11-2	CASSSFVQGTGEAFF	TGTGCCAGCAGCTCTTTCGTACAGGGCACGGGTGAAGCTTTCTTT
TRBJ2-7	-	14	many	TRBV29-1	CSVVPGSRTYEQYF	TGCAGCGTTGTTCCCGGGAGCCGAACCTACGAGCAGTACTTC
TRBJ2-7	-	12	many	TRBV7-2	CASSFRWYEQYF	TGTGCCAGCAGCTTTAGGTGGTACGAGCAGTACTTC
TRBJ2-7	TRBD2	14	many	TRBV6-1	CASSSTSGGYEQYF	TGTGCCAGCAGTTCGACTAGCGGGGGTTACGAGCAGTACTTC